This TCR beta chain was sequenced in a study of cytomegalovirus exposure and HLA in healthy donors. Vbeta (60) and Jbeta (13) primers were used in the PCR. Clones were read by immunoSEQ multiplex PCR, and TCRdb kept only the in-frame ones, dropping some. The sample shows under 150,000 clones, 82% of them seen only once. The CDR3 length is 14 residues. The V and J ends lost 5 bases and 6 bases respectively, with 14 bases between them. CDR1 and CDR2 from the germline V gene are SGHTA and FQGTGA. The source is a male donor in good health and CMV-seronegative. The chain uses TRBV7-3 and TRBJ2-1; D ambiguous. Sequenced material: PBMCs. The CDR3: CASSPLGPGNEQFF. DNA of the CDR3: TGTGCCAGCAGCCCCCTCGGTCCCGGCAATGAGCAGTTCTTC. The full variable domain, completed using reference TRBV7-3 and TRBJ2-1, is GAGVSQTPSNKVTEKGKYVELRCDPISGHTALYWYRQSLGQGPEFLIYFQGTGAADDSGLPNDRFFAVRPEGSVSTLKIQRTERGDSAVYLCASSPLGPGNEQFFGPGTRLTVL.